A single sample is the source of the 5 T cell receptor beta chains below, sequenced in a study of vaccination effects on CD4 cells after COVID-19. Their target antigens are unknown. This table comes from immunoSEQ multiplex PCR, and its TCRdb copy is limited to in-frame clones, with some not included. The table includes tens of thousands of clones, approximately 70% detected once. ViraFEST assay sequencing came after antigen-specific CD4+ T cells were expanded with viral peptide pools. Scientists isolated CD4+ T cells after an approximately 11-day culture period ended. Each vaccine recipient was nucleocapsid antibody negative and had no prior SARS-CoV-2 infection. This specimen consisted of CD4+ T cells from PBMCs cultured with SARS-CoV-2 spike peptides, obtained before COVID-19 vaccination. The receptors shown here come from a human donor who received a COVID-19 vaccine.

This clone showed up just a few times. One junction end disagrees with the germline gene, perhaps due to a read error. The V gene is TRBV4-1, the J gene TRBJ2-5; D is undetermined. Germline values: CDR1 MGHRA, CDR2 YSYEKL. This CDR3 contains 13 residues. CDR3 residues: CASSQVVQGTQYF. For the CDR3, the DNA is TGCGCCAGCAGCCAAGTGGTCCAAGGGACCCAGTACTTC.

The J gene is TRBJ2-5, the V gene TRBV5-1; 7 bases line up with TRBD1. V was pared by 2 bases and J by 5 bases, with 3 bases of the junction left unmatched. CDR3 length: 13 amino acids. Germline V gene sequence: CDR1 SGHRS, CDR2 YFSETQ. CDR3 amino acids: CASSLRGQETQYF. CDR3 in DNA: TGCGCCAGCAGCTTAAGGGGGCAGGAGACCCAGTACTTC.

V usage is TRBV7-9 and J usage is TRBJ2-3; tentative D call: TRBD1 (6 bases). V lost 3 bases and J 6 bases, leaving 10 bases between the germline ends. The germline gives CDR1 SEHNR, CDR2 FQNEAQ (reference sequence). The CDR3 contains 13 residues. This CDR3 reads CASSFTGSDTQYF. In DNA, the CDR3 is TGTGCCAGCAGCTTCACAGGGTCCGATACGCAGTATTTT.

The chain links TRBV7-8 to TRBJ2-7; D may be TRBD1 or TRBD2 (6 bases each). The CDR3 covers 15 residues. Germline-derived CDR1 and CDR2 are SGHVS and FQNEAQ. The V end was cut by 5 bases, the J end by 0 bases, with 14 bases between. CDR3 region: CASSPGGVSSYEQYF. CDR3 in DNA: TGTGCCAGCAGCCCCGGGGGCGTTTCCTCCTACGAGCAGTACTTC.

The chain combines TRBV12-3 or TRBV12-4 with TRBJ1-2, with D uncertain. This CDR3 is built from 13 residues. Trimming took off 5 bases at V and 4 bases at J, with 11 bases between the two ends. In DNA, the CDR3 is TGTGCCAGCAGTCCAGACCGTTTCTATGGCTACACCTTC. This gives the protein CASSPDRFYGYTF.